These T cell receptor beta chains were read from a single sample in a study of cytomegalovirus exposure and HLA in healthy donors. TCRdb keeps only in-frame clones here, not all; method: immunoSEQ multiplex PCR. This table has approximately 160,000 clones, 70% appearing once. Sequencing was carried out using PBMCs. All receptors derive from a man aged 18 to 30 in good health and CMV-seropositive. CDR3s include the opening cysteine and the closing phenylalanine or tryptophan. A D gene is named only where the DNA matches it firmly. Size tells how often a clone was seen (once, few, many) or the class of an expanded clone, and some rows leave it out.

abundance | j_gene | v_gene | d_gene | CDR3nt | CDR3aa
- | TRBJ2-5 | TRBV15 | TRBD2 | TGTGCCACCAGCAGAGGGAGCGGGACTAGGGAGGGAGAGACCCAGTACTTC | CATSRGSGTREGETQYF
- | TRBJ2-1 | TRBV9 | TRBD2 | TGTGCCAGCAGCTGGGGGTGGGGGACTAGCGGGATACCCTCCTACAATGAGCAGTTCTTC | CASSWGWGTSGIPSYNEQFF
- | TRBJ1-1 | TRBV19 | - | TGTGCCAGTACCCGGGGAGGGGTGAACACTGAAGCTTTCTTT | CASTRGGVNTEAFF
- | TRBJ2-1 | TRBV5-1 | - | TGCGCCAGCAGCTTGGTGGCAGGGCGGAATGAGCAGTTCTTC | CASSLVAGRNEQFF
few | TRBJ1-1 | TRBV30 | - | TGTGCCTGGAGTGTATTCGGGAACACTGAAGCTTTCTTT | CAWSVFGNTEAFF
- | TRBJ2-5 | TRBV6-6 | TRBD2 | TGTGCCAGCAGTTCTAGCGGCCCGGGGGGGGGTGAGACCCAGTACTTC | CASSSSGPGGGETQYF
- | TRBJ1-2 | TRBV7-2 | - | TGTGCCAGCAGCCCACTGATTGTATACACCTTC | CASSPLIVYTF
- | TRBJ2-2 | TRBV2 | - | TGTGCCAGCAGTACCGACACTACCGGGGAGCTGTTTTTT | CASSTDTTGELFF
once | TRBJ1-2 | TRBV28 | - | TGTGCCAGCAGTTTTGACAGTTCCTATGGCTACACCTTC | CASSFDSSYGYTF
- | TRBJ1-1 | TRBV6-5 | - | TGTGCCAGCAGTTACGGCAGGATGAACACTGAAGATTTCTTT | CASSYGRMNTEDFF
- | TRBJ1-2 | TRBV30 | TRBD1 | TGTGCCTGGAACCCGCAGGGGGGCTATGGCTACACCTTC | CAWNPQGGYGYTF
few | TRBJ1-4 | TRBV5-1 | - | TGCGCCAGCACCCAGAACGGAGGAGCAGAGTATGAAAAACTGTTTTTT | CASTQNGGAEYEKLFF
- | TRBJ1-4 | TRBV11-2 | - | TGTGCCAGCAGCTTAGAACAGCTTGCAACTAATGAAAAACTGTTTTTT | CASSLEQLATNEKLFF
few | TRBJ1-1 | TRBV6-6 | - | TGTGCCAGCATACAGGGAAACACTGAAGCTTTCTTT | CASIQGNTEAFF
few | TRBJ1-1 | TRBV29-1 | TRBD1 | TGCAGCGCCGTTACGACAGGGCTGAACACTGAAGCTTTCTTT | CSAVTTGLNTEAFF
- | TRBJ2-2 | TRBV10-3 | TRBD1 | TGTGCCACCTTACAGGGGGGAAACACCGGGGAGCTGTTTTTT | CATLQGGNTGELFF
few | TRBJ2-5 | TRBV11-3 | TRBD2 | TGTGCCAGCAGCACCCGGCTAGCGGGAACGGAGACCCAGTACTTC | CASSTRLAGTETQYF
few | TRBJ1-3 | TRBV7-9 | - | TGTGCCAGCAGCTTAAACAGGGTAAAATTCGGAAACACCATATATTTT | CASSLNRVKFGNTIYF
- | TRBJ2-3 | TRBV6-5 | - | TGTGCCAGCAGTTATGGGAGGCCCTATAGCACAGATACGCAGTATTTT | CASSYGRPYSTDTQYF
- | TRBJ1-5 | TRBV4-1 | - | TGCGCCAGCAGCCACCCCGGTTGGGAGGGGAACCAGCCCCAGCATTTT | CASSHPGWEGNQPQHF
- | TRBJ2-3 | TRBV5-4 | - | TGTGCCAGCAGGACCGGAGGAGGGAGCAAGGATACGCAGTATTTT | CASRTGGGSKDTQYF
- | TRBJ2-2 | TRBV7-8 | TRBD2 | TGTGCCAGCAGCTTATCCGGGGGGTGGAACACCGGGGAGCTGTTTTTT | CASSLSGGWNTGELFF
- | TRBJ1-2 | TRBV10-2 | - | TGCGCCAGCAGTGAGTCGGTGGCAGGGGACTATGGCTACACCTTC | CASSESVAGDYGYTF
few | TRBJ2-5 | TRBV5-1 | - | TGCGCCAGCAGCTTAGCGCCTCCTCCCCAAGAGACCCAGTACTTC | CASSLAPPPQETQYF
- | TRBJ2-1 | TRBV2 | TRBD2 | TGTGCCAGCAGTGGGACTAGCGGGAGAGGAGACAATGAGCAGTTCTTC | CASSGTSGRGDNEQFF
few | TRBJ1-2 | TRBV9 | TRBD1 | TGTGCCAGCAGCGTAGCCCGGGACAGTGCCTACTATGGCTACACCTTC | CASSVARDSAYYGYTF
once | TRBJ2-5 | TRBV6-6 | - | TGTGCCAGCAGTTACTCGATATCAGGCTGGGAGACCCAGTACTTC | CASSYSISGWETQYF
- | TRBJ1-6 | TRBV6-6 | - | TGTGCCAGCAGCCCCGTCAGGAGGGGTCCCCACTTT | CASSPVRRGPHF
- | TRBJ2-2 | TRBV5-4 | - | TGTGCCAGCAGCTTTTACCGGGGAGCGAACACCGGGGAGCTGTTTTTT | CASSFYRGANTGELFF
- | TRBJ1-2 | TRBV5-4 | - | TGTGCCAGCAGCTTGGACCGGCAGGGAGGGAGTGGCTACACCTTC | CASSLDRQGGSGYTF
- | TRBJ1-1 | TRBV5-1 | - | TGCGCCAGCAGCTTGGTAGGTAGGGGTGGCACTGAAGCTTTCTTT | CASSLVGRGGTEAFF
- | TRBJ1-5 | TRBV6-5 | - | TGTGCCAGCAGTCCAGGGAGCAATCAGCCCCAGCATTTT | CASSPGSNQPQHF
- | TRBJ1-1 | TRBV28 | TRBD1 | TGTGCCAGCAGTTTATCAGACAGGGGAGCTTTCTTT | CASSLSDRGAFF